Below are 13 T cell receptor beta chains sequenced from a single sample in a study of CD8 T cells in ankylosing spondylitis. TCRdb reprocessed the 5' RACE reads with MiXCR, giving one entry per CDR3 protein. The sample has about 250,000 distinct CDR3 sequences, under 35% seen once. Sequencing used blood, either unsorted or a sorted T cell fraction (not recorded which). These receptors were taken from a male donor with ankylosing spondylitis or in good health (not recorded which).

The rearrangement uses TRBV12-3 or TRBV12-4 and TRBJ2-7, with 8 bases aligning to TRBD1. The CDR3 extends over 13 amino acids. V lost 7 bases and J lost 3; bases outside the gene matches: 5. CDR3 loop: CASTPTGGYEQYF. The DNA for the CDR3 is TGTGCCAGCACTCCCACAGGGGGCTACGAGCAGTACTTC.

The chain links TRBV11-1 to TRBJ2-6; 11 bases match TRBD2. The V and J ends lost 0 bases and 0 bases, in that order; junction bases with no gene match: 4. Germline V CDR1 and CDR2: SGHAT, FQDESV (reference sequence). This CDR3 region has 19 residues. CDR3: CASSLALAGGLSGANVLTF. CDR3 DNA: TGTGCCAGCAGCTTAGCTCTAGCGGGGGGTCTCTCTGGGGCCAACGTCCTGACTTTC.

J is TRBJ1-4 and V is TRBV18; D remains unclear. V lost 2 bases, J lost 3 bases, and 10 bases lay in between. The CDR3 runs 15 residues. Germline assignment: CDR1 KGHSH and CDR2 LQKENI. This CDR3 reads CASSPVQQPNEKLFF. DNA of the CDR3: TGTGCCAGCTCACCAGTACAGCAACCTAATGAAAAACTGTTTTTT.

The chain couples TRBV5-5 to TRBJ1-1, with no clear D. This CDR3 is built from 15 residues. CDR1 is SGHKS and CDR2 is YYEKEE in the germline V gene (reference sequence). V was clipped by 4 bases and J by 5 bases, with 18 bases between them. CDR3 coding DNA: TGTGCCAGCAGCGCCTCGGACCTCCCTCGTACTGAAGCTTTCTTT. It translates to CASSASDLPRTEAFF.

This clonotype has more than one count but fewer than ten. The CDR3 reads CASTKGQLQETQYF. The DNA for the CDR3 is TGTGCCAGCACCAAGGGACAGCTCCAAGAGACCCAGTACTTC. The rearrangement uses TRBV12-3 or TRBV12-4 and TRBJ2-5; 7 bases are shared with TRBD1. CDR3 length: 14 residues. The ends lost 7 bases at V and 1 base at J; junction bases unmatched: 6.

The rearrangement links TRBV7-6 to TRBJ2-1; TRBD2 matches at 10 bases. The length of the CDR3 is 15 residues. Per germline, CDR1 SGHVS and CDR2 FNYEAQ. J gave up 2 bases and V 3 bases, and 1 base lay outside the gene matches. The CDR3 loop is CASSFGTSAYNEQFF. In DNA, the CDR3 is TGTGCCAGCAGCTTCGGGACTAGCGCCTACAATGAGCAGTTCTTC.

This clonotype was seen more than once but under ten times. This rearrangement joins TRBV12-3 or TRBV12-4 to TRBJ1-4; no firm D call. The CDR3 contains 15 residues. The V and J ends lost 5 bases and 7 bases respectively, with 17 bases between them. DNA for the CDR3: TGTGCCAGCAGTCTCCTGGGTCTGCGGGGTGAAAAACTGTTTTTT. It yields the protein CASSLLGLRGEKLFF.

The chain has TRBV6-1 and TRBJ1-2, with TRBD1 matching over 10 bases. CDR3 size: 16 residues. V lost 8 bases to trimming and J lost 2 bases; unmatched junction nucleotides: 11. The germline V gene encodes CDR1 MNHNS and CDR2 SASEGT. DNA of the CDR3: TGTGCCAGCTTTACACTTGGGGGACAGGGGAACTATGGCTACACCTTC. Protein sequence: CASFTLGGQGNYGYTF.

This clonotype was picked up many times. This sequence joins TRBV20-1 and TRBJ2-7; the D gene is possibly TRBD1 (6 bases). Trimming took off 1 base at V and 4 bases at J, with 14 bases between the two ends. There are 14 residues in the CDR3. CDR1 DFQATT and CDR2 SNEGSKA come from the germline V gene (reference sequence). The CDR3 DNA reads as TGCAGTGCTAGAGCACAGGGTGGTTTGTACGAGCAGTACTTC. Protein sequence: CSARAQGGLYEQYF.

The chain is built from TRBV10-3 and TRBJ2-2; D may be TRBD2 (5 bases). Germline V gene data show CDR1 as ENHRY and CDR2 as SYGVKD. This CDR3 is built from 14 residues. Deletions cut 2 bases from V and 4 bases from J, with 8 bases between. Written as DNA, the CDR3 is TGTGCCATCAGTGAGGTCCGGGGCACCGGGGAGCTGTTTTTT. Encoded protein: CAISEVRGTGELFF.

This clonotype has just a few counts. The chain has TRBV6-5 and TRBJ2-5; D is unresolved. CDR3 size: 16 residues. CDR1 is MNHEY, CDR2 SVGAGI, per germline. V was pared by 0 bases and J by 5 bases, with 16 bases between. CDR3 sequence reads: CASSYSNSYSVETQYF. The CDR3 nucleotides read TGTGCCAGCAGTTACTCGAACAGCTATAGTGTGGAGACCCAGTACTTC.

The J gene is TRBJ2-3, the V gene TRBV12-3 or TRBV12-4, with 11 bases matching TRBD2. Trimming at V came to 5 bases and at J to 2 bases, leaving 6 bases not matched to a gene. The CDR3 is 16 amino acids. Here the CDR3 reads CASSKTSGGTTDTQYF. DNA for the CDR3: TGTGCCAGCAGTAAAACTAGCGGGGGAACCACAGATACGCAGTATTTT.

The chain has TRBV12-3 or TRBV12-4 and TRBJ1-2; D gene uncertain. The CDR3 has 14 amino acids. Trimming pared 6 bases from V and 7 bases from J, leaving 18 bases between. The CDR3 nucleotides read TGTGCCAGCAGGCATGGCCAGGACTTGAGTGGCTACACCTTC. Encoded protein: CASRHGQDLSGYTF.